The source of this T cell receptor (beta chain) is a study of T cell repertoires and HLA-DP antigens. Primers targeted 54 TRBV and 13 TRBJ segments. Sequencing was performed with immunoSEQ multiplex PCR; in TCRdb, only in-frame clones are kept and a portion is missing. The sample yields about 89,000 clones, approximately 89% seen once. The germline V gene has CDR1 SQVTM and CDR2 ANQGSEA. The ends lost 6 bases at V and 3 bases at J; junction bases unmatched: 6. CDR3 length: 14 amino acids. Details on this clone: Its cognate antigen is unknown.

CD4+ T cells were isolated untouched, 95% to 98% pure. The source material was CD4+ T cells from PBMCs. The chain combines TRBV29-1 with TRBJ2-1; TRBD2 aligns across 9 bases. This TCR was sampled from a man in his forties or fifties in good health and CMV-seronegative. The CDR3 nucleotides are TGCAGCGTGGCCGTAGCGGGGGACTACAATGAGCAGTTCTTC. It encodes CSVAVAGDYNEQFF.